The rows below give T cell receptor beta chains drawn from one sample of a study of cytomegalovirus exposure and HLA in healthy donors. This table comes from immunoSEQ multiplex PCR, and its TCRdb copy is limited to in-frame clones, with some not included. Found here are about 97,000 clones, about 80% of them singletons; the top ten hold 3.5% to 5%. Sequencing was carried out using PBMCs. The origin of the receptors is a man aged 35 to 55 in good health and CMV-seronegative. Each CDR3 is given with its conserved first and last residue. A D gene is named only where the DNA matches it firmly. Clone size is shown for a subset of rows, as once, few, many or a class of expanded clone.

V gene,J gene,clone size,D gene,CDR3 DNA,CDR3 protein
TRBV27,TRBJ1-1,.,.,TGTGCCATCCGCCCCGGACATATGACTGAAGCTTTCTTT,CAIRPGHMTEAFF
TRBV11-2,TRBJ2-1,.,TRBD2,TGTGCCAGCAGCCGCACAGCGGGGGTGTACAATGAGCAGTTCTTC,CASSRTAGVYNEQFF
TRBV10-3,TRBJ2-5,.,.,TGTGCCATCAGTGAGGCCGACAAGCAAGAGACCCAGTACTTC,CAISEADKQETQYF
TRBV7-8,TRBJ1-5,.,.,TGTGCCAGCAGCTTAGGGTGGCAAACAGCAAATCAGCCCCAGCATTTT,CASSLGWQTANQPQHF
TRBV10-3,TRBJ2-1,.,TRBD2,TGTGCCATCAGTGGGCCAGGACTAGCGGGGGTGAATGAGCAGTTCTTC,CAISGPGLAGVNEQFF
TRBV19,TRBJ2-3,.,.,TGTGCCAGTAGTAACGGGGGAGATACGCAGTATTTT,CASSNGGDTQYF
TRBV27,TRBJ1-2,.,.,TGTGCCAGCAGTCACTCAAACAGGGCCTCCCATGGCTACACCTTC,CASSHSNRASHGYTF
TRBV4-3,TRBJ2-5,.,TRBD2,TGCGCCAGCAGCCAAGACCGGGCGGGGGGGCCGGTAGAGACCCAGTACTTC,CASSQDRAGGPVETQYF
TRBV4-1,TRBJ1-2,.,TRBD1,TGCGCCAGCAGCCCCGGAGACAGGGAGCTTAACTATGGCTACACCTTC,CASSPGDRELNYGYTF
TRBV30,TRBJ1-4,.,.,TGTGCCTGGAGTGGTGGAGGGAAAAGTGAAAAACTGTTTTTT,CAWSGGGKSEKLFF
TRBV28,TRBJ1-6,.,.,TGTGCCAGCAGTCCTACCCAGGGTCTTAGTTCACCCCTCCACTTT,CASSPTQGLSSPLHF
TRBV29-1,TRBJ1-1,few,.,TGCAGCGTTGTGTCACAGTCGGGGTTTGCTGAAGCTTTCTTT,CSVVSQSGFAEAFF
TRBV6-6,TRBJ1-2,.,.,TGTGCCAGCTTCAGCGGTAACTATGGCTACACCTTC,CASFSGNYGYTF
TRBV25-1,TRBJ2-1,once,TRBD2,TGTGCCAGCAGTGAATTCGGAAACAGCGGGGGGGCCGCCAATGAGCAGTTCTTC,CASSEFGNSGGAANEQFF
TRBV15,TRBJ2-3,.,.,TGTGCCACCAGCGCGGAGGGGCGCGGCACAGATACGCAGTATTTT,CATSAEGRGTDTQYF
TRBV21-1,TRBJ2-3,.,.,TGTGCCAGCAGCACCCGATCCGGGACTAGCGGCACAGATACGCAGTATTTT,CASSTRSGTSGTDTQYF
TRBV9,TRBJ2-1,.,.,TGTGCCAGCAGCGGCTCGACAGACTCCTACAATGAGCAGTTCTTC,CASSGSTDSYNEQFF
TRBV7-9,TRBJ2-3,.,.,TGTGCCAGCAGCTTATCAGTTACAGATACGCAGTATTTT,CASSLSVTDTQYF
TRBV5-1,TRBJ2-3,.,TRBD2,TGCGCCAGCAGCTTGAACCGACTAGCGGGGGGGCCAATTCAGTATTTT,CASSLNRLAGGPIQYF
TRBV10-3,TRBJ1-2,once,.,TGTGCCATCAGTGATCACAGGGCGACGAAAAACTATGGCTACACCTTC,CAISDHRATKNYGYTF
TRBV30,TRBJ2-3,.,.,TGTGCCTGGACAGGTTTGTCAGATACGCAGTATTTT,CAWTGLSDTQYF
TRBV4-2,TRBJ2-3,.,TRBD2,TGTGCCAGCAGCCAAGAACCGGGGGGGAGCACAAATACGCAGTATTTT,CASSQEPGGSTNTQYF
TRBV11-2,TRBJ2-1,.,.,TGTGCCAGCAGCCCCAGAACAACAGGGTTAGAGCAGTTCTTC,CASSPRTTGLEQFF
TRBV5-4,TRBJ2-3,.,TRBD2,TGTGCCAGCAGCGGGGGGACTAGCTCCGCAGATACGCAGTATTTT,CASSGGTSSADTQYF
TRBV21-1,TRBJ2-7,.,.,TGTGCCAGCAGCAAAGTTAGGGGGCGCGTCTACGAGCAGTACTTC,CASSKVRGRVYEQYF
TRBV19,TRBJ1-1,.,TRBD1,TGTGCCAGTAGTATTAAGGGGGGGACAGGGGGCCCGAACACTGAAGCTTTCTTT,CASSIKGGTGGPNTEAFF
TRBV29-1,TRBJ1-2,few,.,TGCAGCGCACCGTTGACAGCAGCGTATGGCTACACCTTC,CSAPLTAAYGYTF
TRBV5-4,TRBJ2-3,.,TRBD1,TGTGCCAGCAGCTGGGGACAGGGCGATACGCAGTATTTT,CASSWGQGDTQYF
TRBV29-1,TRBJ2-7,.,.,TGCAGCGTTTGGGACACCTCCTACGAGCAGTACTTC,CSVWDTSYEQYF
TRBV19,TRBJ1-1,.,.,TGTGCCAGTAGTATCACGAGGAACACTGAAGCTTTCTTT,CASSITRNTEAFF
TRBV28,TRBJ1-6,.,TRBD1,TGTGCCAGCAGTCAAAGACAGGGGAGCTCCTATAATTCACCCCTCCACTTT,CASSQRQGSSYNSPLHF
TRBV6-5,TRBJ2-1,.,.,TGTGCCAGCAGTTATGGGCTAAACAATGAGCAGTTCTTC,CASSYGLNNEQFF
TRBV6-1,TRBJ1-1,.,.,TGTGCCAGCAGTGAATTCGCCCCAGGACGGGGATACCCCGCTTTCTTT,CASSEFAPGRGYPAFF
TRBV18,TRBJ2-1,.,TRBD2,TGTGCCAGCTCGCTCTACGGGGGAGGGGATGAGCAGTTCTTC,CASSLYGGGDEQFF
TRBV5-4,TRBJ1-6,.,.,TGTGCCAGCAGCTTGGACAGGGTTAATTCCCCCCTCCACTTT,CASSLDRVNSPLHF
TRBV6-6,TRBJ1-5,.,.,TGTGCCAGCAGTTACTCGAGTACAGTCAATCAGCCCCAGCATTTT,CASSYSSTVNQPQHF
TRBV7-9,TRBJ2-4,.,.,TGTGCCAGCAGCTTAGCGGGGCCTAAAAACATTCAGTACTTT,CASSLAGPKNIQYF
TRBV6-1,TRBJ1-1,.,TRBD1,TGTGCCAGCACCATGAGAGGGGGCTGGAACACTGAAGCTTTCTTT,CASTMRGGWNTEAFF
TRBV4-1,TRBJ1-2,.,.,TGCGCCAGCAGCCAAGATTCAGGGAATTATGGCTACACCTTC,CASSQDSGNYGYTF
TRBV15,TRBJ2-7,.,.,TGTGCCACCAGCAGAGATGGTCCCGATCCATGGGCCGCCGAGATCTCCTACGAGCAGTACTTC,CATSRDGPDPWAAEISYEQYF
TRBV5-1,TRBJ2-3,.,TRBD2,TGCGCCAGCAGCTTCATAGCGGGGGGGCAAACAGATACGCAGTATTTT,CASSFIAGGQTDTQYF
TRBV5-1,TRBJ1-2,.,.,TGCGCCAGCAGCTCCGACACCTATGGCTACACCTTC,CASSSDTYGYTF
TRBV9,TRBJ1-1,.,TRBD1,TGTGCCAGCAGCGTCCTCCGGGACAGGGGAAGGGGCACTGAAGCTTTCTTT,CASSVLRDRGRGTEAFF
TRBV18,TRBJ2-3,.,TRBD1,TGTGCCAGCTCACCCGGACAGGGGACAGATACGCAGTATTTT,CASSPGQGTDTQYF
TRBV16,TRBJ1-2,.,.,TGTGCCAGCAGCCAAAAACCTCAGGGAAGGTTGAACTATGGCTACACCTTC,CASSQKPQGRLNYGYTF
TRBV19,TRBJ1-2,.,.,TGTGCCAGTAGTATTATGGGCGTAAGCTACACCTTC,CASSIMGVSYTF
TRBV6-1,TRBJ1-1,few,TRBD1,TGTGCCAGCAGTGAAGGGCAGGGGGCGGGAGCTTTCTTT,CASSEGQGAGAFF
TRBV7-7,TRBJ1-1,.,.,TGTGCTAGCATGAGGGACAACCTCGGCACTGAAGCTTTCTTT,CASMRDNLGTEAFF
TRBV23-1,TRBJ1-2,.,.,TGCGCCAGCAGTCTGACAGGCTTCGGCGGCTACACCTTC,CASSLTGFGGYTF
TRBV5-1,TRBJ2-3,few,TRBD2,TGCGCCAGCAGCTTGGATGGCGGGGGGGGTGGAGATACGCAGTATTTT,CASSLDGGGGGDTQYF